The next 20 T cell receptor beta chains were all read from a single sample in a study of blood T cell repertoires in COVID-19. Assay used: immunoSEQ multiplex PCR; TCRdb lists only in-frame clones, some missing. The sample yields 70,000 or so clones, around 87% seen once. The sample comprised peripheral blood. Every receptor here comes from a young woman with acute or convalescent COVID-19.

V gene TRBV7-9 combines with J gene TRBJ2-7; TRBD2 aligns across 13 bases. Germline-derived CDR1 and CDR2 are SEHNR and FQNEAQ (reference sequence). After removal of 5 bases from V and 4 bases from J, the junction contained 5 bases not matched to a gene. This CDR3 is 15 amino acids long. CDR3 protein: CASSGWTSGSYEQYF. The CDR3 DNA follows: TGTGCCAGCAGCGGCTGGACTAGCGGGAGTTACGAGCAGTACTTC.

The chain has TRBV5-3 and TRBJ2-7; D remains unclear. TRBV5-3 is treated as an ORF (open reading frame) with a function not yet certain. Trimming took 0 bases from V and 0 from J, leaving 10 bases between them. The CDR3 length is 15 residues. The CDR3 DNA reads TGTGCCAGAAGCTTGGATGTCAGGCGCTCCTACGAGCAGTACTTC. Its translation is CARSLDVRRSYEQYF.

The rearrangement links TRBV5-1 to TRBJ2-1; weak D call: TRBD2 (5 bases). V lost 1 base and J lost 7, with 18 bases in between. This CDR3 has 16 residues. The germline CDR1 and CDR2 sequences are SGHRS and YFSETQ. The CDR3 protein is CASSLLSDSHGNEQFF. In DNA form, the CDR3 reads TGCGCCAGCAGCTTGCTCTCGGACTCGCACGGAAATGAGCAGTTCTTC.

The CDR3: CASSHDRVATNEKLFF. Written as DNA, the CDR3 is TGTGCCAGCAGCCACGACAGGGTCGCAACTAATGAAAAACTGTTTTTT. The chain carries TRBV7-9 and TRBJ1-4, with 7 bases aligning to TRBD1. This CDR3 contains 16 residues. Trimming removed 5 bases from V and 0 bases from J; junction bases left unmatched: 6. Germline V gene data show CDR1 as SEHNR and CDR2 as FQNEAQ (reference sequence).

This rearrangement joins TRBV2 to TRBJ2-2, with 9 positions matching TRBD2. Germline lookup yields CDR1 SNHLY and CDR2 FYNNEI. The CDR3 covers 14 residues. J gave up 7 bases and V 8 bases, and 8 bases lay outside the gene matches. The DNA of the CDR3 is TGTGCCAGCCGGCGGGGGGGCACAGGCGGGGAGCTGTTTTTT. Its protein is CASRRGGTGGELFF.

The rearrangement links TRBV7-8 to TRBJ2-3, with 7 bases that match TRBD1. From germline, CDR1 is SGHVS and CDR2 FQNEAQ. This CDR3 has 18 residues. J was trimmed by 2 bases and V by 0 bases; bases with no gene match: 11. CDR3 nucleotide sequence: TGTGCCAGCAGCTTAGCCCTGCCAGGGGGTACTACCACAGATACGCAGTATTTT. Translation gives CASSLALPGGTTTDTQYF.

The rearrangement joins TRBV5-1 to TRBJ1-6, with 10 bases fitting TRBD1. Germline V gene lookup returns CDR1 SGHRS and CDR2 YFSETQ. V lost 4 bases and J lost 9; bases outside the gene matches: 4. The CDR3 spans 14 residues. CDR3 DNA: TGCGCCAGCAGCGGACAGGGGGAGGGTTCACCCCTCCACTTT. Translating gives CASSGQGEGSPLHF.

V and J are TRBV30 and TRBJ2-2, with D possibly being TRBD1 (6 bases). V was clipped by 1 base and J by 3 bases, with 9 bases between them. CDR1 is GTSNPN, CDR2 SVGIG, per germline (reference sequence). This CDR3 has 14 amino acids. The CDR3 loop reads CAWSAGQYTGELFF. DNA of the CDR3: TGTGCCTGGAGTGCCGGACAGTACACCGGGGAGCTGTTTTTT.

This clone was observed a single time. The rearrangement joins TRBV6-1 to TRBJ1-3; weak D call: TRBD1 (5 bases). Looked up from germline, CDR1 is MNHNS and CDR2 is SASEGT. The ends were cut back, 0 bases at V and 4 bases at J, with 19 bases in the middle. CDR3 length: 18 residues. This chain's CDR3 is CASSEAFQGFGGGNTIYF. CDR3 bases: TGTGCCAGCAGTGAAGCGTTCCAGGGATTCGGTGGGGGAAACACCATATATTTT.

The rearrangement uses TRBV11-2 and TRBJ1-2; D gene uncertain. V was pared by 1 base and J by 8 bases, with 14 bases between. The germline CDR1 and CDR2 sequences are SGHAT and FQNNGV. The CDR3 runs 14 residues. The CDR3 nucleotides are TGTGCCAGCAGCTTAGGTACAGCTCCCCAAGGCTACACCTTC. It specifies CASSLGTAPQGYTF.

This clone was seen a handful of times. The CDR3 region is CASRLDDRVAGYTF. Written as DNA, the CDR3 is TGTGCAAGTCGCTTAGACGACAGGGTGGCTGGCTACACCTTC. This sequence joins TRBV12-2 and TRBJ1-2; the table's D call, TRBD1, has no DNA check behind it. TRBV12-2 is given as a pseudogene. CDR3 length: 14 amino acids.

The V call is TRBV6-5, the J call TRBJ1-4; 10 nucleotides align to TRBD1. The V gene's germline CDR1 is MNHEY and CDR2 SVGAGI. The V gene end was trimmed by 4 bases and the J gene end by 5 bases; junction bases not matched to a gene: 4. The CDR3 extends over 15 amino acids. Written as DNA, the CDR3 is TGTGCCAGCAGTTCGACAGGGGGCGTGAATGAAAAACTGTTTTTT. It specifies CASSSTGGVNEKLFF.

This clone was counted a single time. The gene calls are TRBV27 and TRBJ2-7; 10 bases align to TRBD2. Germline V gives CDR1 MNHEY, CDR2 SMNVEV (reference sequence). The CDR3 length is 18 residues. The ends lost 5 bases at V and 4 bases at J; junction bases unmatched: 17. Here the CDR3 reads CASSPPPGLATHPYEQYF. As DNA, the CDR3 is TGTGCCAGCAGTCCACCGCCGGGACTAGCGACACACCCTTACGAGCAGTACTTC.

CDR3 bases: TGTGCCAGCAGCCGCCCTCGGACCGGGGAGCTGTTTTTT. Translating it yields CASSRPRTGELFF. The chain is built from TRBV3-1 (or the pseudogene TRBV3-2) and TRBJ2-2; D is unresolved. The length of the CDR3 is 13 residues. Per the germline V gene, CDR1 is LGHDT and CDR2 is YNNKEL (reference sequence). Between the trimmed V and J ends, which lost 4 bases and 5 bases, there was a span of 8 bases.

This clone was detected only once. This chain uses TRBV10-3 with TRBJ2-3, with TRBD1 matching 7 bases. V trimming: 2 bases; J trimming: 2 bases; junction bases outside the gene matches: 10. The CDR3 is 17 residues long. Per the germline V gene, CDR1 is ENHRY and CDR2 is SYGVKD. For the CDR3, the DNA is TGTGCCATCAGTGAGGTTCGGGACAGTGGATTCACAGATACGCAGTATTTT. Translated, it gives CAISEVRDSGFTDTQYF.

The gene calls are TRBV18 and TRBJ1-1; D is possibly TRBD1 (5 bases). Trimming pared 1 base from V and 4 bases from J, leaving 10 bases between. Germline CDR1 is KGHSH and CDR2 is LQKENI. CDR3 length: 14 amino acids. The CDR3 DNA follows: TGTGCCAGCTCACCACAGGGGTTGGGCACTGAAGCTTTCTTT. This sequence encodes CASSPQGLGTEAFF.

The chain links TRBV6-5 to TRBJ2-7, with a weak D call TRBD2 (6 bases). This CDR3 spans 13 amino acids. Germline V gene lookup returns CDR1 MNHEY and CDR2 SVGAGI. Trimming stripped 6 bases from V and 2 bases from J, with 11 bases between. The CDR3 bases are TGTGCCAGCAGGGGGGGTGTCACCTACGAGCAGTACTTC. The encoded protein is CASRGGVTYEQYF.

This clone was seen a single time. The chain recombines TRBV4-3 with TRBJ2-4; D unclear. Germline values: CDR1 LGHNA, CDR2 YSLEER. Deletions cut 3 bases from V and 4 bases from J, with 13 bases between. This CDR3 contains 15 residues. The CDR3 protein is CASSQGVNSKNIQYF. The DNA for the CDR3 is TGCGCCAGCAGCCAGGGTGTAAACAGTAAAAACATTCAGTACTTC.

The chain recombines TRBV28 with TRBJ2-2; 9 nucleotides agree with TRBD1. The junction had 6 bases not matched to a gene; V was cut back by 6 bases and J by 1 base. In germline, CDR1 is MDHEN, CDR2 SYDVKM. CDR3 size: 16 residues. Here the CDR3 reads CASRRDRVGNTGELFF. In DNA, the CDR3 is TGTGCCAGCAGAAGGGACAGGGTTGGGAACACCGGGGAGCTGTTTTTT.

The CDR3 DNA is TGTGCCAGCAGCCTAGATAGTTCCACCTGGAGCTCCTACGAGCAGTACTTC. Translated, it gives CASSLDSSTWSSYEQYF. V gene TRBV7-8 combines with J gene TRBJ2-7; D unclear. CDR1 is SGHVS and CDR2 is FQNEAQ in the germline V gene. V was clipped by 5 bases and J by 0 bases, with 20 bases between them. This CDR3 has 17 residues.